The source of this T cell receptor beta chain is a study of shared clonotypes between healthy human individuals. Background on the study: Per donor, CD8 memory used one plate, CD8 naive used two, CD4 memory used three and CD4 naive used three.

The V gene's germline CDR1 is MNHNS and CDR2 SASEGT. This CDR3 contains 14 residues. After removal of 6 bases from V and 2 bases from J, the junction contained 4 bases not matched to a gene. About this clone itself: Its antigen is not identified.

General study findings and limits: Rarefaction exposed incomplete sorted-subset sequencing despite large depth. Richness estimates generally favored naive over memory subsets. Lower generation probabilities were found for non-shared clonotypes than for those shared by all four donors.

Sequencing was performed with immunoSEQ multiplex PCR; in TCRdb, only in-frame clones are kept and a portion is missing. The sample records under 2.5 million clones, about nine tenths being singletons. The sequencing input was naive CD4+ T cells from PBMCs. Subset defined: CD45RA+ positively selected. The sequence derives from a man aged 18 to 29 in good health. Some clones in this sample may be carry-over from other donors' samples. The J gene is TRBJ2-7, the V gene TRBV6-1; 10 bases map to TRBD1. The CDR3 nucleotides are TGTGCCAGCAGAAGGACAGGGGGAACCTACGAGCAGTACTTC. It translates to CASRRTGGTYEQYF.